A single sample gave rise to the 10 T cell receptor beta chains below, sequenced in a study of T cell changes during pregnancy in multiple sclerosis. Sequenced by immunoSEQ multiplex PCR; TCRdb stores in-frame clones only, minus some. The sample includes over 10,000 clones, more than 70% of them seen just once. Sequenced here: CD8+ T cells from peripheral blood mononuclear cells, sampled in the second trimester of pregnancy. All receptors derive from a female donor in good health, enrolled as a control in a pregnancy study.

The CDR3 DNA sequence: TGCGCCAGCAGCGGGACAGGCGGATTCTACGAGCAGTACTTC. Encoded protein: CASSGTGGFYEQYF. The gene calls are TRBV10-1 and TRBJ2-7, with 8 bases that match TRBD1. The CDR3 consists of 14 residues. Germline V gives CDR1 WNHNN, CDR2 SYGVQD (reference sequence). J lost 3 bases, V lost 6 bases, and 7 bases had no gene match.

DNA for the CDR3: TGTGCCAGCAGCTTGGACGGGTTCGGCACTGAAGCTTTCTTT. This encodes CASSLDGFGTEAFF. The chain combines TRBV5-6 with TRBJ1-1; D not certain. The CDR3 length is 14 residues. Trimming removed 0 bases from V and 4 bases from J, with 10 bases in between. Germline lookup yields CDR1 SGHDT and CDR2 YYEEEE.

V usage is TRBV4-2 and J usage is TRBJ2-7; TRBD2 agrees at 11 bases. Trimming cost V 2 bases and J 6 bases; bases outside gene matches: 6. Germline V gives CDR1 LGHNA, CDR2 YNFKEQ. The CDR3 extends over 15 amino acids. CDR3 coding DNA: TGTGCCAGCAGCCAATCTAGCGGGAGGCGGTTCGAGCAGTACTTC. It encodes CASSQSSGRRFEQYF.

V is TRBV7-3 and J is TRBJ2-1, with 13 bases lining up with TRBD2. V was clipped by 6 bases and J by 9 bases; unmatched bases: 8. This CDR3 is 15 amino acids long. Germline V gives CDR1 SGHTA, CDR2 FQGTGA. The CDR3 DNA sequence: TGTGCCAGCAGTCTAGGACTAGCGGGAGTCACTGAGCAGTTCTTC. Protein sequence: CASSLGLAGVTEQFF.

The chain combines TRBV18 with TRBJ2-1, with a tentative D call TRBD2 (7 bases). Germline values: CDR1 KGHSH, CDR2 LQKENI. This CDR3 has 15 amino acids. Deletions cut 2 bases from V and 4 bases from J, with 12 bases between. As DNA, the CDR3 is TGTGCCAGCTCACCAAGGGGGAGGGCATACAATGAGCAGTTCTTC. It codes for CASSPRGRAYNEQFF.

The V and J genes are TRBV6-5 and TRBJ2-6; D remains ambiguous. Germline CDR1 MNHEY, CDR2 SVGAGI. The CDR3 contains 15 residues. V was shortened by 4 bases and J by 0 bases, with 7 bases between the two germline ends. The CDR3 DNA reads TGTGCCAGCAGTTTTGAGGACTCTGGGGCCAACGTCCTGACTTTC. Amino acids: CASSFEDSGANVLTF.

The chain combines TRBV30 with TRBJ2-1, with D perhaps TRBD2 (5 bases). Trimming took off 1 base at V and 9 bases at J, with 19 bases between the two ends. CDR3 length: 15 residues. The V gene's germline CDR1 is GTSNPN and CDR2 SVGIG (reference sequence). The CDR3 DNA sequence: TGTGCCTGGAGTGATCCGGGGATGGTCTACGGTGAGCAGTTCTTC. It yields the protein CAWSDPGMVYGEQFF. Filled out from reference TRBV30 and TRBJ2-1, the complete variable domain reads SQTIHQWPATLVQPVGSPLSLECTVEGTSNPNLYWYRQAAGRGLQLLFYSVGIGQISSEVPQNLSASRPQDRQFILSSKKLLLSDSGFYLCAWSDPGMVYGEQFFGPGTRLTVL.

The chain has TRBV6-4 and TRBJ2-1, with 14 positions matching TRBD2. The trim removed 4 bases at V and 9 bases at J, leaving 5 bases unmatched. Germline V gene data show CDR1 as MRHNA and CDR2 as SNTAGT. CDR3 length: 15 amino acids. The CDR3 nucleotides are TGTGCCAGCAGTGCCGGGACTAGCGGGGGTAGTGAGCAGTTCTTC. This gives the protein CASSAGTSGGSEQFF.

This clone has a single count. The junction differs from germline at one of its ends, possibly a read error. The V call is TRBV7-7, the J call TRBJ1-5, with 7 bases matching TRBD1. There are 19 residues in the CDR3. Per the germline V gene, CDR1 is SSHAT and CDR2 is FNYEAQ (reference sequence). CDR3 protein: CASSLLRTGHLNSNQPQHF. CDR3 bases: TGTGCTAGCAGCTTGCTGCGGACAGGCCATCTGAATAGCAATCAGCCCCAGCATTTT.

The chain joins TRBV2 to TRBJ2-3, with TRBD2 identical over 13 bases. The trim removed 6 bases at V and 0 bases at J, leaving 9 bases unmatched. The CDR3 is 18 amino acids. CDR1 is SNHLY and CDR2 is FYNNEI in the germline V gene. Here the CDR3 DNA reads TGTGCCAGCAGCTCGGGACTAGCGGGATTGTTGAGCACAGATACGCAGTATTTT. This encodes CASSSGLAGLLSTDTQYF. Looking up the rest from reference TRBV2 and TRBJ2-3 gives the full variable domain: EPEVTQTPSHQVTQMGQEVILRCVPISNHLYFYWYRQILGQKVEFLVSFYNNEISEKSEIFDDQFSVERPDGSNFTLKIRSTKLEDSAMYFCASSSGLAGLLSTDTQYFGPGTRLTVL.